Shown below are 27 T cell receptor beta chains from a single sample sequenced in a study of vaccination effects on CD4 cells after COVID-19 (dated by TCRdb to between 2021 and 2022). To identify antigen-specific CD4+ T cell clonotypes by their expansion, the ViraFEST assay first stimulated PBMC with viral peptide pools and then applied TCR sequencing. After roughly 11 days of culture, CD4+ T cells were isolated with the EasySep CD4+ T cell isolation kit. Each participant received two doses of an mRNA SARS-CoV-2 vaccine, either BNT162b2 or mRNA-1273. The method was the immunoSEQ multiplex PCR assay. TCRdb mirrors the immuneACCESS table, restricted to in-frame sequences. Some clones are absent from its copies; in checked studies, under half trace to an unresolved V gene, and the reason for the others is unknown. The sample table records roughly 71,000 clones; over 70% of these occur just once. The top ten clones comprise around 1.3% of the sample.

Their specific antigens are unknown. This material consisted of CD4+ T cells from PBMCs cultured with HCoV-229E spike peptides, taken after COVID-19 vaccination. This specimen's cell subset or site label, interpreted: HCoV-229E spike overlapping peptide pool stimulation. The source is a human donor who received a COVID-19 vaccine.

The chain uses TRBV7-2 and TRBJ2-3, with 14 positions matching TRBD2. Germline V gene sequence: CDR1 SGHTA, CDR2 FQGNSA. CDR3 size: 16 residues. V trimming: 5 bases; J trimming: 6 bases; junction bases outside the gene matches: 7. CDR3 bases: TGTGCCAGCAGCCACGTAGGGACTAGCGGGAGTGATACGCAGTATTTT. Translated, it gives CASSHVGTSGSDTQYF.

This chain links TRBV7-2 with TRBJ1-6; perhaps TRBD1 as D (5 bases). The CDR3 sequence is 17 residues long. Germline V gives CDR1 SGHTA, CDR2 FQGNSA. V was shortened by 1 base and J by 2 bases, with 12 bases between the two germline ends. The CDR3 loop reads CASSLGFGTAYNSPLHF. CDR3 bases: TGTGCCAGCAGCTTAGGGTTCGGGACGGCCTATAATTCACCCCTCCACTTT.

This chain links TRBV4-1 with TRBJ1-4; D is perhaps TRBD1 (6 bases). The V gene lost 2 bases and the J gene lost 4 bases, with 14 bases spanning the gap. This CDR3 has 16 amino acids. Germline V gene lookup returns CDR1 MGHRA and CDR2 YSYEKL. The CDR3 region is CASSQSTDRVNEKLFF. DNA for the CDR3: TGCGCCAGCAGCCAATCCACGGACAGAGTTAATGAAAAACTGTTTTTT.

This clone was seen a few times. This same CDR3 is encoded by further DNA sequences in the sample. V is TRBV5-6 and J is TRBJ1-6; 9 nucleotides match TRBD1. The trim removed 2 bases at V and 10 bases at J, leaving 4 bases unmatched. This CDR3 comprises 14 residues. Germline V gene sequence: CDR1 SGHDT, CDR2 YYEEEE. In nucleotides, the CDR3 is TGTGCCAGCAGCTTAGGACAGGGGACCTCACCCCTCCACTTT. Translating gives CASSLGQGTSPLHF.

The chain carries TRBV3-1 (or the pseudogene TRBV3-2) and TRBJ1-2, with D unclear. The V end lost 0 bases, the J end lost 8 bases, and 13 bases lay between the germline ends. The CDR3 is made up of 14 amino acids. CDR1 is LGHDT and CDR2 is YNNKEL in the germline V gene (reference sequence). The CDR3 here is CASSQDHEGRGYTF. DNA for the CDR3: TGTGCCAGCAGCCAAGATCATGAGGGCAGGGGCTACACCTTC.

The chain combines TRBV11-2 with TRBJ1-5; unclear D gene. The CDR3 is 16 amino acids. V gave up 1 base and J gave up 2 bases, with 12 bases separating them. Germline V lookup: CDR1 SGHAT, CDR2 FQNNGV. For the CDR3, the DNA is TGTGCCAGCAGCTTAGTCGCCGTCCAGGGCAATCAGCCCCAGCATTTT. Residues: CASSLVAVQGNQPQHF.

The chain employs TRBV10-3 and TRBJ2-2; 7 bases agree with TRBD1. CDR3 length: 17 residues. CDR1 and CDR2 from the germline V gene are ENHRY and SYGVKD. Unmatched junction bases numbered 8, after V lost 3 bases and J lost 1 base. For the CDR3, the DNA is TGTGCCATCAGTGATCCGGACAGGCCGGGGAACACCGGGGAGCTGTTTTTT. The encoded protein is CAISDPDRPGNTGELFF.

This clone appeared a few times. This chain links TRBV7-9 with TRBJ2-7, with D perhaps matching TRBD1 (5 bases). Germline CDR1 SEHNR, CDR2 FQNEAQ (reference sequence). The V end lost 5 bases, the J end lost 3 bases, and 17 bases lay between the germline ends. This CDR3 has 15 amino acids. Written as DNA, the CDR3 is TGTGCCAGCAGCCTCGACAGTGCGGCTAACTACGAGCAGTACGTC. Amino acids: CASSLDSAANYEQYV.

This chain connects TRBV18 to TRBJ1-4; D is unclear. The germline CDR1 and CDR2 sequences are KGHSH and LQKENI. V lost 0 bases to trimming and J lost 8 bases, with 13 bases between them. This CDR3 has 15 residues. The CDR3 nucleotides read TGTGCCAGCTCACCACCTGGGCCGAGAGGAGAAAAACTGTTTTTT. Encoded protein: CASSPPGPRGEKLFF.

This rearrangement joins TRBV9 to TRBJ2-6; D is perhaps TRBD2 (7 bases). V lost 3 bases and J lost 1, with 17 bases in between. CDR3 length equals 18 residues. Germline V gene lookup returns CDR1 SGDLS and CDR2 YYNGEE. The DNA of the CDR3 is TGTGCCAGCAGCGCTCTTTCGGGGGGCGGGTCTGGGGCCAACGTCCTGACTTTC. It specifies CASSALSGGGSGANVLTF.

This clone was detected once. The V call is TRBV2, the J call TRBJ1-5; possible D gene TRBD1, 5 bases. Germline assignment: CDR1 SNHLY and CDR2 FYNNEI. Trimming cost V 6 bases and J 3 bases, with 15 bases left between them. The CDR3 is 15 residues long. CDR3 nucleotides: TGTGCCAGCAGAGGGATCAAGGGGAACAATCAGCCCCAGCATTTT. Amino acids: CASRGIKGNNQPQHF.

The chain has TRBV7-3 and TRBJ2-3; D gene unclear. Per the germline V gene, CDR1 is SGHTA and CDR2 is FQGTGA. The CDR3 is made up of 14 amino acids. V gave up 5 bases and J gave up 7 bases, with 16 bases separating them. The CDR3 spells CASSQQPNSNTQYF. The CDR3 bases are TGTGCCAGCAGCCAGCAACCCAACTCCAATACGCAGTATTTT.

The chain combines TRBV29-1 with TRBJ1-4, with a tentative D call TRBD1 (5 bases). The CDR3 is 15 residues long. Germline CDR1 reads SQVTM; CDR2 reads ANQGSEA. Trimming pared 4 bases from V and 5 bases from J, leaving 17 bases between. The CDR3 bases are TGCAGCGTTGTGTCGGGAGGGACGGTGAATGAAAAACTGTTTTTT. Amino acids: CSVVSGGTVNEKLFF.

The chain joins TRBV6-1 to TRBJ2-7; D gene ambiguous. The V gene lost 2 bases and the J gene lost 5 bases, with 25 bases spanning the gap. The CDR3 totals 18 residues. CDR1 and CDR2 (germline): MNHNS, SASEGT. The CDR3: CASSEWSRVLQLPDEQYV. The CDR3 region has the DNA TGTGCCAGCAGTGAATGGAGTCGGGTCTTACAGCTACCTGACGAGCAGTACGTC.

This clone was found a few times. V is TRBV7-2 and J is TRBJ1-2; the D gene is possibly TRBD1 (5 bases). V lost 6 bases, J lost 3 bases, and 8 bases lay in between. This CDR3 has 12 residues. The germline V gene has CDR1 SGHTA and CDR2 FQGNSA. CDR3 residues: CASSPGDYGYTF. The CDR3 bases are TGTGCCAGCAGTCCGGGGGACTATGGCTACACCTTC.

The rearrangement joins TRBV24-1 to TRBJ2-7; D unresolved. CDR3 length equals 16 residues. Germline V gene lookup returns CDR1 KGHDR and CDR2 SFDVKD. The V end was cut by 3 bases, the J end by 5 bases, with 19 bases between. In nucleotides, the CDR3 is TGTGCCACCAGTGATCCCGATTGGGTCTGGGTCAACGAGCAGTACGTC. Translated: CATSDPDWVWVNEQYV.

Here the CDR3 reads CASSLRGAVQETQYF. CDR3 DNA: TGTGCCAGCAGCTTAAGGGGAGCGGTTCAAGAGACCCAGTACTTC. V is TRBV7-7 and J is TRBJ2-5; D could derive from TRBD1 or TRBD2 (5 bases each). Trimming left V 2 bases short and J 2 bases short, with 12 bases between. Germline CDR1 and CDR2: SSHAT and FNYEAQ (reference sequence). The CDR3 has 15 amino acids.

The table lists this clone with a few counts. This CDR3 is CASSLGPENYGYTF. CDR3 bases: TGCGCCAGCAGCTTGGGTCCGGAAAACTATGGCTACACCTTC. The rearrangement joins TRBV5-1 to TRBJ1-2; D is uncertain. Trimming removed 0 bases at V and 2 bases at J, with 8 bases between. The germline CDR1 and CDR2 sequences are SGHRS and YFSETQ. This CDR3 has 14 residues.

The gene calls are TRBV5-4 and TRBJ2-2; D unresolved. V shed 1 base and J shed 4 bases, with 20 bases lying between them. The germline V gene has CDR1 SGHNT and CDR2 YYREEE (reference sequence). This CDR3 has 18 residues. CDR3 in amino acids: CASSLFESLELGTGELFF. As DNA, the CDR3 is TGTGCCAGCAGCTTGTTTGAGTCCCTCGAGTTAGGCACCGGGGAGCTGTTTTTT.

The CDR3 is CASSGGTTGGEKLFF. CDR3 nucleotide sequence: TGTGCCAGCAGCGGAGGGACCACAGGCGGGGAAAAACTGTTTTTT. The chain joins TRBV9 to TRBJ1-4; D may be TRBD1 (5 bases). The ends were cut back, 3 bases at V and 8 bases at J, with 17 bases in the middle. This CDR3 has 15 amino acids. The germline V gene encodes CDR1 SGDLS and CDR2 YYNGEE.

The V call is TRBV7-2, the J call TRBJ2-1; 15 bases agree with TRBD2. Trimming removed 5 bases from V and 9 bases from J; junction bases left unmatched: 11. The CDR3 length is 17 residues. In germline, CDR1 is SGHTA, CDR2 FQGNSA. The DNA of the CDR3 is TGTGCCAGCAGCCTCCCGGGACTAGCGGGGGGTAGAGTTGAGCAGTTCTTC. Residues: CASSLPGLAGGRVEQFF.

The gene calls are TRBV2 and TRBJ2-5; no clear D gene. From germline, CDR1 is SNHLY and CDR2 FYNNEI. The CDR3 sequence is 16 residues long. V was trimmed by 11 bases and J by 2 bases, leaving 24 bases between them. Here the CDR3 DNA reads TGTGCCTCCCAAGCAATCCCCAGACAACAACAAGAGACCCAGTACTTC. Its protein product is CASQAIPRQQQETQYF.

The chain employs TRBV6-4 and TRBJ2-7, with TRBD2 identical over 13 bases. The V gene's germline CDR1 is MRHNA and CDR2 SNTAGT. This CDR3 spans 17 amino acids. The J segment lost 2 bases and the V segment lost 7 bases, leaving 11 bases of the junction unmatched. This chain's CDR3 is CASMELAGGPFTYEQYV. DNA of the CDR3: TGTGCCAGCATGGAACTAGCGGGGGGGCCGTTCACCTACGAGCAGTACGTC.

The gene calls are TRBV4-2 and TRBJ2-3; D may correspond to TRBD1 or TRBD2 (6 bases each). V lost 4 bases to trimming and J lost 5 bases, with 13 bases between them. Germline V CDR1 and CDR2: LGHNA, YNFKEQ. The CDR3 extends over 14 amino acids. CDR3 nucleotides: TGTGCCAGCAGCCCCGAGGGGGGCATAGATACGCAGTATTTT. Translation gives CASSPEGGIDTQYF.

The chain links TRBV11-2 to TRBJ2-3, with 8 bases fitting TRBD1. Germline V gives CDR1 SGHAT, CDR2 FQNNGV. This CDR3 has 16 amino acids. V trimming: 3 bases; J trimming: 4 bases; junction bases outside the gene matches: 9. CDR3 region: CASSLSVTGVPDTQYF. The CDR3 DNA reads as TGTGCCAGCAGCTTGTCTGTGACAGGGGTTCCAGATACGCAGTATTTT.

V gene TRBV3-1 (or the pseudogene TRBV3-2) combines with J gene TRBJ2-1; TRBD2 agrees at 9 bases. The germline CDR1 and CDR2 sequences are LGHDT and YNNKEL (reference sequence). The J segment lost 6 bases and the V segment lost 8 bases, leaving 2 bases of the junction unmatched. This CDR3 has 12 amino acids. The CDR3 is CASAGGGNEQFF. In nucleotides, the CDR3 is TGTGCCAGCGCGGGGGGGGGCAATGAGCAGTTCTTC.

This rearrangement joins TRBV27 to TRBJ2-7, with TRBD1 matching 11 bases. Unmatched junction bases numbered 6, after V lost 5 bases and J lost 3 bases. Germline loops: CDR1 MNHEY, CDR2 SMNVEV (reference sequence). This CDR3 contains 15 residues. The CDR3 protein is CASSQAGTGGYEQYV. For the CDR3, the DNA is TGTGCCAGCAGTCAGGCGGGGACAGGGGGCTACGAGCAGTACGTC.